This T cell receptor beta chain comes out of a study of blood T cell repertoires in COVID-19. The cohort comprised adults aged about 18 to 90 years residing in about two dozen US areas. In the study's own analysis: Amplification with reference gene primers provided the estimates of nucleated cell counts. Measured with immunoSEQ multiplex PCR; TCRdb has only the in-frame clones, and not every one. The V and J calls and clone size come from that table; D and trimming were worked out from the DNA. This table holds fewer than 450,000 clones, about 90% found once. Trimming stripped 0 bases from V and 2 bases from J, with 14 bases between. There are 17 residues in the CDR3. Germline CDR1 LGHDT, CDR2 YNNKEL (reference sequence).

The genes are TRBV3-1 (or the pseudogene TRBV3-2) and TRBJ2-1; perhaps TRBD2 as D (5 bases). The sequencing sample was made of PBMCs or T cells enriched from blood (not recorded which). This clonotype was sampled from a man aged 18 to 30 who had recovered from COVID-19. DNA for the CDR3: TGTGCCAGCAGCCAAGATCTAGGGAGTAGCACCTACAATGAGCAGTTCTTC. As protein: CASSQDLGSSTYNEQFF.